This passage covers 29 T cell receptor beta chains from one sample sequenced in a study of identical twins. TCRdb re-analysed the 5' RACE reads in MiXCR, keeping a single row per CDR3 protein. Of about 720,000 distinct CDR3 sequences detected, over 15% appear once; the ten largest clones hold about an eighth. These data were also reused for a study on T cells expressing NK-cell markers.

Input material: PBMCs. The source is a woman younger than 30 in good health.

The rearrangement links TRBV5-1 to TRBJ2-5, with D perhaps TRBD2 (5 bases). The CDR3 runs 13 residues. In germline, CDR1 is SGHRS, CDR2 YFSETQ. Trimming cost V 4 bases and J 5 bases, with 12 bases left between them. In DNA form, the CDR3 reads TGCGCCAGCAGCGGACTCGGGTGGGAGACCCAGTACTTC. This codes for CASSGLGWETQYF. Variable domain in full (rest from reference TRBV5-1 and TRBJ2-5): KAGVTQTPRYLIKTRGQQVTLSCSPISGHRSVSWYQQTPGQGLQFLFEYFSETQRNKGNFPGRFSGRQFSNSRSEMNVSTLELGDSALYLCASSGLGWETQYFGPGTRLLVL.

This clonotype was seen a few times. The rearrangement joins TRBV7-6 to TRBJ2-7; D is possibly TRBD2 (6 bases). Trimming pared 5 bases from V and 4 bases from J, leaving 9 bases between. CDR3 length: 12 amino acids. CDR1 is SGHVS and CDR2 is FNYEAQ in the germline V gene. DNA for the CDR3: TGTGCCAGCAGCGGGGCGGGGTACGAGCAGTACTTC. Its translation: CASSGAGYEQYF.

The V call is TRBV10-3, the J call TRBJ2-1; TRBD2 matches 9 bases. V gave up 7 bases and J gave up 9 bases; unmatched junction bases: 7. There are 13 residues in the CDR3. The germline CDR1 and CDR2 sequences are ENHRY and SYGVKD. The CDR3 here is CAITPSGNIEQFF. DNA of the CDR3: TGTGCCATCACCCCTAGCGGGAACATTGAGCAGTTCTTC.

This clonotype was seen at least ten times. This chain uses TRBV12-3 or TRBV12-4 with TRBJ1-3; D is undetermined. The germline V and J ends were trimmed by 1 base and 5 bases, with 0 bases remaining between them. The CDR3 spans 11 residues. CDR3 loop: CASSLGNTIYF. In DNA, the CDR3 is TGTGCCAGCAGTTTAGGAAACACCATATATTTT.

J is TRBJ1-1 and V is TRBV18; 8 bases map to TRBD1. Germline V gene sequence: CDR1 KGHSH, CDR2 LQKENI. Germline trimming cut 3 bases from V and 10 bases from J; bases unmatched to any gene: 7. The CDR3 is 13 amino acids. The CDR3 here is CASSPGTGDRAFF. CDR3 DNA sequence: TGTGCCAGCTCACCTGGGACAGGAGATAGAGCTTTCTTT. Full variable domain (outside the CDR3, taken from reference TRBV18 and TRBJ1-1): NAGVMQNPRHLVRRRGQEARLRCSPMKGHSHVYWYRQLPEEGLKFMVYLQKENIIDESGMPKERFSAEFPKEGPSILRIQQVVRGDSAAYFCASSPGTGDRAFFGQGTRLTVV.

The V and J genes are TRBV5-1 and TRBJ2-1; D perhaps matches TRBD1 (7 bases). CDR3 size: 15 residues. Looked up from germline, CDR1 is SGHRS and CDR2 is YFSETQ. The germline V and J ends were trimmed by 4 bases and 2 bases, with 13 bases remaining between them. For the CDR3, the DNA is TGCGCCAGCAGCGCGGGACAGACTACCTACAATGAGCAGTTCTTC. This encodes CASSAGQTTYNEQFF.

The chain carries TRBV20-1 and TRBJ2-7; 12 bases line up with TRBD2. V was clipped by 6 bases and J by 6 bases; unmatched bases: 12. This CDR3 has 15 residues. Germline V gives CDR1 DFQATT, CDR2 SNEGSKA (reference sequence). This CDR3 is CSAQLAGGRGGEQYF. For the CDR3, the DNA is TGCAGTGCACAACTAGCGGGGGGCCGAGGGGGCGAGCAGTACTTC.

This clonotype has a count of ten or more. The CDR3 reads CASSLIGADTQYF. The DNA of the CDR3 is TGTGCCAGCAGTTTGATAGGGGCAGATACGCAGTATTTT. The rearrangement joins TRBV27 to TRBJ2-3, with D tentatively TRBD1 (5 bases). The V gene's germline CDR1 is MNHEY and CDR2 SMNVEV (reference sequence). Trimming removed 3 bases at V and 4 bases at J, with 8 bases between. The CDR3 covers 13 residues.

This clonotype has just a few counts. The chain employs TRBV12-3 or TRBV12-4 and TRBJ1-3, with D unresolved. This CDR3 contains 14 residues. Trimming removed 2 bases from V and 5 bases from J, with 10 bases in between. The CDR3 protein is CASSLSGLRNTIYF. The CDR3 nucleotides are TGTGCCAGCAGTTTATCCGGATTGAGAAACACCATATATTTT.

The chain couples TRBV27 to TRBJ2-7; D may be TRBD2 (6 bases). The V gene's germline CDR1 is MNHEY and CDR2 SMNVEV (reference sequence). This CDR3 is built from 14 residues. V gave up 5 bases and J gave up 4 bases, with 15 bases separating them. Here the CDR3 DNA reads TGTGCCAGCAGTCGAGCGGGCACTAATTACGAGCAGTACTTC. Its protein product is CASSRAGTNYEQYF.

This clonotype was detected only a few times. The V and J genes are TRBV15 and TRBJ1-2; 8 bases map to TRBD1. Trimming cost V 0 bases and J 7 bases; bases outside gene matches: 4. The V gene's germline CDR1 is LNHNV and CDR2 YYDKDF (reference sequence). The CDR3 totals 14 residues. The CDR3 here is CATSREGQGSGYTF. As DNA, the CDR3 is TGTGCCACCAGCAGAGAAGGACAGGGAAGTGGCTACACCTTC. The entire variable domain, with the rest obtained from reference TRBV15 and TRBJ1-2, is as follows: DAMVIQNPRYQVTQFGKPVTLSCSQTLNHNVMYWYQQKSSQAPKLLFHYYDKDFNNEADTPDNFQSRRPNTSFCFLDIRSPGLGDTAMYLCATSREGQGSGYTFGSGTRLTVV.

This CDR3 reads CASSINYEQYF. The DNA for the CDR3 is TGTGCCAGCAGCATCAACTACGAGCAGTACTTC. V gene TRBV12-3 or TRBV12-4 combines with J gene TRBJ2-7; D is ambiguous. Trimming removed 6 bases from V and 3 bases from J, with 6 bases in between. CDR3 length: 11 residues.

The chain uses TRBV29-1 and TRBJ1-2; TRBD1 might be the D (6 bases). Trimming pared 2 bases from V and 5 bases from J, leaving 15 bases between. This CDR3 contains 14 residues. Germline V lookup: CDR1 SQVTM, CDR2 ANQGSEA. The CDR3 region has the DNA TGCAGCGTTGAACCCGACAGGCGACGGTATGGCTACACCTTC. Amino acids: CSVEPDRRRYGYTF.

The chain couples TRBV6-1 to TRBJ2-3; D is ambiguous. The CDR3 contains 14 residues. From germline, CDR1 is MNHNS and CDR2 SASEGT. The V and J ends lost 3 bases and 2 bases respectively, with 9 bases between them. The CDR3 loop is CASSERGYTDTQYF. DNA of the CDR3: TGTGCCAGCAGTGAGAGAGGATACACAGATACGCAGTATTTT.

This clonotype was counted between two and nine times. The J gene is TRBJ2-1, the V gene TRBV20-1; 13 nucleotides align to TRBD2. This CDR3 has 16 residues. The germline V gene has CDR1 DFQATT and CDR2 SNEGSKA (reference sequence). The V segment lost 3 bases and the J segment 2 bases; nucleotides outside the gene matches: 4. CDR3 residues: CSARGTSGATYNEQFF. In DNA, the CDR3 is TGCAGTGCTAGGGGGACTAGCGGGGCAACCTACAATGAGCAGTTCTTC.

The chain combines TRBV5-5 with TRBJ2-5; D unclear. Germline CDR1 and CDR2: SGHKS and YYEKEE (reference sequence). The CDR3 has 14 amino acids. Trimming left V 4 bases short and J 7 bases short, with 17 bases between. Written as DNA, the CDR3 is TGTGCCAGCAGCCCCCCGGGCAGCTCAATGACCCAGTACTTC. Translating it yields CASSPPGSSMTQYF.

J is TRBJ2-4 and V is TRBV6-1, with 11 bases aligning to TRBD2. The CDR3 runs 18 residues. Losses at the gene ends were 6 bases for V and 1 base for J; bases not matched to a gene: 11. Germline CDR1 is MNHNS and CDR2 is SASEGT. The CDR3 reads CASRRVAGGGVAKNIQYF. The CDR3 DNA reads TGTGCCAGCAGGCGGGTAGCGGGAGGGGGGGTTGCCAAAAACATTCAGTACTTC.

The rearrangement uses TRBV20-1 and TRBJ2-3; the D is unclear. The germline gives CDR1 DFQATT, CDR2 SNEGSKA (reference sequence). V was clipped by 0 bases and J by 11 bases, with 15 bases between them. This CDR3 spans 13 amino acids. In DNA form, the CDR3 reads TGCAGTGCTAGAGATAAAGTCCACCACATGCAGTATTTT. The encoded protein is CSARDKVHHMQYF.

This clonotype was observed a few times. J is TRBJ2-1 and V is TRBV29-1; D unresolved. The germline CDR1 and CDR2 sequences are SQVTM and ANQGSEA. The CDR3 is 12 amino acids. Trimming took off 2 bases at V and 5 bases at J, with 7 bases between the two ends. The CDR3 sequence is CSVEKGNNEQFF. The CDR3 bases are TGCAGCGTTGAAAAAGGGAACAATGAGCAGTTCTTC.

This clonotype has just a few counts. This chain joins TRBV30 and TRBJ2-5; D uncertain. V was pared by 2 bases and J by 0 bases, with 7 bases between. CDR1 and CDR2 from the germline V gene are GTSNPN and SVGIG (reference sequence). This CDR3 has 13 residues. The CDR3 loop is CAWSPRYQETQYF. The CDR3 DNA reads TGTGCCTGGAGTCCCCGGTACCAAGAGACCCAGTACTTC.

The chain links TRBV28 to TRBJ2-7; D uncertain. CDR3 length: 12 residues. Trimming removed 2 bases from V and 6 bases from J, with 8 bases in between. Germline V gives CDR1 MDHEN, CDR2 SYDVKM. The CDR3 here is CASSLPLGEQYF. The CDR3 DNA reads TGTGCCAGCAGTTTACCCCTGGGCGAGCAGTACTTC.

This clonotype was counted only a few times. This CDR3 reads CASSDRGIGGQPQHF. The CDR3 DNA is TGTGCCAGCAGTGACAGGGGGATAGGAGGGCAGCCCCAGCATTTT. The J gene is TRBJ1-5, the V gene TRBV2, with TRBD1 matching 7 bases. Losses at the gene ends were 3 bases for V and 7 bases for J; bases not matched to a gene: 9. Per germline, CDR1 SNHLY and CDR2 FYNNEI. This CDR3 spans 15 amino acids.

This chain links TRBV7-2 with TRBJ2-1; 8 nucleotides match TRBD2. The CDR3 extends over 17 amino acids. Trimming took 5 bases from V and 7 from J; bases not matched to a gene: 16. Germline values: CDR1 SGHTA, CDR2 FQGNSA. CDR3 sequence (DNA): TGTGCCAGCAGCCTTAGTCAAGTTTTGGGACTAGGGAATGAGCAGTTCTTC. It codes for CASSLSQVLGLGNEQFF.

This clonotype was picked up a small number of times. The chain employs TRBV29-1 and TRBJ2-7; TRBD2 matches 10 bases. Trimming removed 4 bases from V and 4 bases from J; junction bases left unmatched: 1. From germline, CDR1 is SQVTM and CDR2 ANQGSEA. The length of the CDR3 is 12 residues. The CDR3 reads CSVGTSGYEQYF. The CDR3 DNA follows: TGCAGCGTTGGGACTAGCGGATACGAGCAGTACTTC.

This clonotype was observed a handful of times. The chain has TRBV20-1 and TRBJ1-1; 7 bases map to TRBD1. The CDR3 totals 11 residues. The germline gives CDR1 DFQATT, CDR2 SNEGSKA (reference sequence). V shed 5 bases and J 4 bases; nucleotides not matched to a gene: 1. The CDR3, as DNA: TGCAGTGCTGGGACAGTCACTGAAGCTTTCTTT. Protein product: CSAGTVTEAFF.

V is TRBV9 and J is TRBJ1-6, with D maybe TRBD1 (5 bases). Germline V gives CDR1 SGDLS, CDR2 YYNGEE. V lost 0 bases, J lost 0 bases, and 10 bases lay in between. The CDR3 extends over 17 amino acids. CDR3 residues: CASSVAGIDSYNSPLHF. For the CDR3, the DNA is TGTGCCAGCAGCGTAGCAGGGATCGACTCCTATAATTCACCCCTCCACTTT.

The chain joins TRBV12-3 or TRBV12-4 to TRBJ2-5, with TRBD2 as a possible D gene (6 bases). V lost 6 bases to trimming and J lost 3 bases, with 14 bases between them. This CDR3 is 14 amino acids long. CDR3 region: CASSDGTAEETQYF. DNA of the CDR3: TGTGCCAGCAGCGACGGGACTGCCGAAGAGACCCAGTACTTC.

As DNA, the CDR3 is TGCGCCAGCAGCTATGAGGGACTCAAGAACACCGGGGAGCTGTTTTTT. This sequence encodes CASSYEGLKNTGELFF. The V and J genes are TRBV4-3 and TRBJ2-2, with D maybe TRBD2 (6 bases). The V end lost 5 bases, the J end lost 1 base, and 14 bases lay between the germline ends. Germline-derived CDR1 and CDR2 are LGHNA and YSLEER. The CDR3 is 16 residues long.

In its sample, this clonotype was seen a few times. The rearrangement uses TRBV20-1 and TRBJ2-7, with 7 bases aligning to TRBD1. Trimming cost V 4 bases and J 4 bases; bases outside gene matches: 10. The CDR3 spans 14 residues. The germline V gene has CDR1 DFQATT and CDR2 SNEGSKA (reference sequence). In DNA, the CDR3 is TGCAGTGCTACGTACGGGACAGAAACTTACGAGCAGTACTTC. Residues: CSATYGTETYEQYF.